The 15 T cell receptor beta chains in this list originate from one sample, sequenced in a study of T-cell reconstitution after alpha-beta-depleted transplantation in children. Construction of the TCRbeta library involved unique molecular identifiers. TCRdb processed the PCR reads anew with MiXCR; each CDR3 protein has one entry. The table shows about 460,000 distinct CDR3 sequences, with about 10% occurring only once. Sequenced here: PBMCs, sampled before TCRalphabeta/CD19-depleted stem cell transplant. The receptor source for this set is a child between 2 and 9 years old with inherited bone marrow failure, due to receive a stem cell transplant.

This clonotype occurred many times. The V and J genes are TRBV18 and TRBJ2-3; no definite D call. The V end lost 7 bases, the J end lost 6 bases, and 17 bases lay between the germline ends. CDR1 KGHSH and CDR2 LQKENI come from the germline V gene. This CDR3 is built from 14 residues. This chain's CDR3 is CASLWGGPRDTQYF. CDR3 bases: TGTGCCAGCTTATGGGGTGGACCACGGGATACGCAGTATTTT. Supplemented by reference TRBV18 and TRBJ2-3, the full variable domain reads NAGVMQNPRHLVRRRGQEARLRCSPMKGHSHVYWYRQLPEEGLKFMVYLQKENIIDESGMPKERFSAEFPKEGPSILRIQQVVRGDSAAYFCASLWGGPRDTQYFGPGTRLTVL.

This clonotype was picked up many times. The J gene is TRBJ1-5, the V gene TRBV10-3, with D unresolved. Germline lookup yields CDR1 ENHRY and CDR2 SYGVKD. The V end was cut by 2 bases, the J end by 4 bases, with 9 bases between. This CDR3 is 14 amino acids long. The CDR3 nucleotides read TGTGCCATCAGTGAGAGGCGGGAAAATCAGCCCCAGCATTTT. Its protein is CAISERRENQPQHF.

In its sample, this clonotype was seen many times. The chain links TRBV7-9 to TRBJ1-1; tentative D call: TRBD1 (6 bases). Between the trimmed V and J ends, which lost 4 bases and 2 bases, there was a span of 11 bases. From germline, CDR1 is SEHNR and CDR2 FQNEAQ (reference sequence). The CDR3 has 14 amino acids. The CDR3: CASSYRTVNTEAFF. CDR3 in DNA: TGTGCCAGCAGCTACCGGACAGTAAACACTGAAGCTTTCTTT.

This clonotype was seen repeatedly, ten times or more. The rearrangement links TRBV12-3 or TRBV12-4 to TRBJ2-1; 8 bases are a match to TRBD2. This CDR3 region has 16 residues. Trimming took 6 bases from V and 4 from J; bases not matched to a gene: 11. CDR3 in amino acids: CASRTVTSVKYNEQFF. In DNA, the CDR3 is TGTGCCAGCAGGACGGTGACTAGCGTAAAATACAATGAGCAGTTCTTC.

The table lists this clonotype with many counts. The rearrangement uses TRBV7-2 and TRBJ1-3; TRBD1 matches 9 bases. CDR3 length: 17 residues. Germline assignment: CDR1 SGHTA and CDR2 FQGNSA. V lost 5 bases, J lost 1 base, and 9 bases stayed unmatched. The CDR3 is CASSQLTGGVSGNTIYF. As DNA, the CDR3 is TGTGCCAGCAGCCAACTTACAGGGGGCGTATCTGGAAACACCATATATTTT. Full variable domain (outside the CDR3, taken from reference TRBV7-2 and TRBJ1-3): GAGVSQSPSNKVTEKGKDVELRCDPISGHTALYWYRQSLGQGLEFLIYFQGNSAPDKSGLPSDRFSAERTGGSVSTLTIQRTQQEDSAVYLCASSQLTGGVSGNTIYFGEGSWLTVV.

This clonotype was detected ten times or more. The V call is TRBV7-9, the J call TRBJ2-1, with 9 nucleotides matching TRBD2. This CDR3 region has 16 residues. V shed 1 base, J shed 6 bases, and the junction held 7 bases outside the gene matches. Germline assignment: CDR1 SEHNR and CDR2 FQNEAQ (reference sequence). The CDR3 nucleotides are TGTGCCAGCAGCTTAGAACGGTCTAGCGGGACCAATGAGCAGTTCTTC. This sequence encodes CASSLERSSGTNEQFF. Based on the CDR3 plus reference TRBV7-9 and TRBJ2-1, the full variable domain is DTGVSQNPRHKITKRGQNVTFRCDPISEHNRLYWYRQTLGQGPEFLTYFQNEAQLEKSRLLSDRFSAERPKGSFSTLEIQRTEQGDSAMYLCASSLERSSGTNEQFFGPGTRLTVL.

This clonotype was recorded at least ten times. This chain connects TRBV5-6 to TRBJ2-1; possible D gene TRBD1, 6 bases. The V end lost 2 bases, the J end lost 12 bases, and 15 bases lay between the germline ends. Germline V lookup: CDR1 SGHDT, CDR2 YYEEEE. The CDR3 sequence is 13 residues long. The CDR3 reads CASSLGMGQWQFF. Here the CDR3 DNA reads TGTGCCAGCAGCTTAGGAATGGGACAATGGCAGTTCTTC. Supplemented by reference TRBV5-6 and TRBJ2-1, the full variable domain reads DAGVTQSPTHLIKTRGQQVTLRCSPKSGHDTVSWYQQALGQGPQFIFQYYEEEERQRGNFPDRFSGHQFPNYSSELNVNALLLGDSALYLCASSLGMGQWQFFGPGTRLTVL.

The sample holds many counts of this clonotype. The chain has TRBV7-9 and TRBJ2-1; D remains ambiguous. V was cut by 5 bases and J by 10 bases, with 15 bases left in between. This CDR3 comprises 13 residues. Germline CDR1 is SEHNR and CDR2 is FQNEAQ (reference sequence). CDR3 nucleotide sequence: TGTGCCAGCAGCCCCGAAGGAGTAAGAGAGCAGTTCTTC. This translates into CASSPEGVREQFF.

There are a few counts of this clonotype. This chain connects TRBV5-4 to TRBJ1-5, with D unclear. The V and J ends lost 1 base and 2 bases respectively, with 7 bases between them. This CDR3 is 14 amino acids long. Germline assignment: CDR1 SGHNT and CDR2 YYREEE (reference sequence). This CDR3 is CASSLWAGNQPQHF. For the CDR3, the DNA is TGTGCCAGCAGCTTGTGGGCAGGCAATCAGCCCCAGCATTTT.

Remarks on this clonotype: This may be a read error: a much more frequent sequence differs by one nucleotide. Since no conserved phenylalanine or tryptophan closes the CDR3, a read error is the likely cause. The chain has TRBV7-9 and TRBJ2-7; D possibly uses TRBD1 or TRBD2 (5 bases each). This CDR3 is 12 amino acids long. Germline V CDR1 and CDR2: SEHNR, FQNEAQ (reference sequence). The V end lost 5 bases, the J end lost 7 bases, and 12 bases lay between the germline ends. The CDR3 spells CASSARGPEQYC. CDR3 nucleotide sequence: TGTGCCAGCAGCGCGAGGGGACCTGAGCAGTACTGC.

This clonotype showed up many times. The chain employs TRBV13 and TRBJ2-7; 12 bases are a match to TRBD1. This CDR3 comprises 14 residues. Per the germline V gene, CDR1 is PRHDT and CDR2 is FYEKMQ (reference sequence). The trim removed 4 bases at V and 7 bases at J, leaving 5 bases unmatched. The DNA of the CDR3 is TGTGCCAGCAGCTCCGGGACAGGGGGCGGTGAGCAGTACTTC. Its protein product is CASSSGTGGGEQYF.

This clonotype showed up many times. The chain combines TRBV20-1 with TRBJ2-1; 7 bases line up with TRBD2. CDR3 length equals 14 residues. J was trimmed by 3 bases and V by 0 bases; bases with no gene match: 2. Germline CDR1 is DFQATT and CDR2 is SNEGSKA (reference sequence). CDR3 residues: CSAREIAGYNEQFF. The DNA of the CDR3 is TGCAGTGCTAGAGAAATAGCGGGCTACAATGAGCAGTTCTTC.

The chain links TRBV15 to TRBJ1-6, with D perhaps TRBD1 (5 bases). Trimming cost V 0 bases and J 7 bases, with 7 bases left between them. The CDR3 sequence is 14 residues long. CDR1 and CDR2 from the germline V gene are LNHNV and YYDKDF (reference sequence). CDR3 sequence (DNA): TGTGCCACCAGCAGAGATGGGGGGAATTCACCCCTCCACTTT. Amino acid sequence: CATSRDGGNSPLHF.

This clonotype came up a few times. This chain uses TRBV23-1 with TRBJ2-1; D uncertain. TRBV23-1 counts as an open reading frame of uncertain function. V was pared by 7 bases and J by 2 bases, with 15 bases between. There are 15 residues in the CDR3. This CDR3 reads CASNPRSFAYNEQFF. CDR3 nucleotides: TGCGCCAGCAACCCCCGGAGTTTCGCCTACAATGAGCAGTTCTTC.

At least ten counts were recorded for this clonotype. The chain carries TRBV20-1 and TRBJ2-1, with 10 bases lining up with TRBD2. This CDR3 contains 15 residues. V shed 2 bases and J 8 bases; nucleotides not matched to a gene: 9. CDR1 is DFQATT and CDR2 is SNEGSKA in the germline V gene (reference sequence). CDR3 region: CSARILAGFEYEQFF. CDR3 nucleotide sequence: TGCAGTGCTAGAATACTAGCGGGATTTGAGTATGAGCAGTTCTTC.